This T cell receptor (beta chain) was sequenced during a study of early T cells in non-severe SARS-CoV-2 infection (dated by TCRdb to the early 2020s). About the investigation overall: TCR sequencing used bulk RNA from unsorted whole blood, so alpha and beta chains could not be paired. Overall study outcomes, separate from this receptor: VDJdb matching was skewed toward anti-spike CD8 responses, so virus-specific expansions were likely underestimated and private and CD4 specificities were missed.

The receptor library was made with 5' RACE. This sample was sequenced with a NextSeq 500. Unique molecular identifiers were attached to individual cDNA molecules in the TCR library protocol so that sequencing error and PCR bias could be corrected. Sequencing covered both TCR alpha and beta chains, and within each sample the abundances of alpha and beta sequences were tightly co-correlated. The study's processing was this. Decombinator V4 was used to perform V gene, J gene and CDR3 annotation of TCR sequences. TCRs were defined as expanded if a significant change between any two time points was detected under a Poisson model with p below 0.0001. TCR abundances were normalised to the total number of TCRs sequenced in each sample and reported as counts per million. VDJdb, accessed 1 November 2021, was searched for CMV, EBV and SARS-CoV-2 annotated TCRs, excluding TCRs annotated for multiple antigens. TCRdb trimmed public reads at Q25 via fastp, called clones via MiXCR and kept in-frame beta chains. Each entry merges the rows of one CDR3 protein and shows their most common DNA and genes. The authors' filters were not applied to this entry. Within this sample are under 70,000 distinct CDR3 sequences, with 9.5% to 13% of them counted one time only. The ten largest account for around 4% of the sample.

Details on this clonotype: Its cognate antigen has yet to be identified. Qualities for individual bases were not recorded, and no much larger clone is one base off.

This was a case-control study nested in a cohort of healthcare workers in London, UK, who had nasopharyngeal swab PCR tests and blood samples taken every week. Between 23 and 31 March 2020, the week of the UK lockdown, healthcare workers were enrolled and then followed up weekly for as long as 16 weeks. The clonotype originates from an adult who was a healthcare worker with PCR-confirmed SARS-CoV-2 infection or an uninfected control (not recorded which). Source material: whole blood.

CDR3 reads: CASSPGTVEAFF. The nucleotide sequence is given as TGTGCCAGCTCACCGGGGACAGTTGAAGCTTTCTTT. The chain is assembled from TRBV18 and TRBJ1-1, and 7 bases in between align with TRBD1. From its cysteine to its phenylalanine, the CDR3 spans 12 amino acids. CDR3 DNA only is kept here, 36 bases in frame from base 1. CDR1 and CDR2, per the germline V gene, are KGHSH and LQKENI. At the junction V is shortened by 3 bases and J by 7 bases; bases outside the gene matches: 2.